The rows below give T cell receptor beta chains drawn from one sample of a study of cytomegalovirus exposure and HLA in healthy donors. The protocol was immunoSEQ multiplex PCR, while the TCRdb copy is restricted to in-frame clones and leaves out a portion. The sample contains roughly 70,000 clones, 85% to 95% of which appear only once. Sequenced sample: PBMCs. The receptors shown here come from a man between 18 and 35 years old in good health and CMV-seronegative. CDR3s leave out the opening cysteine and the closing phenylalanine or tryptophan. Size is omitted from some rows. Given values are once, few, many or a class for expanded clones.

clone size: NA
V gene: TRBV29-1
J gene: TRBJ2-3
CDR3 protein: SVDGGTGGITDTQY

clone size: NA
V gene: TRBV7-8
J gene: TRBJ2-7
CDR3 protein: ASSLDGLSSYEQY

clone size: once
V gene: TRBV2
J gene: TRBJ2-3
CDR3 protein: ASNGQPGAGTQY

clone size: NA
V gene: TRBV29-1
J gene: TRBJ2-7
CDR3 protein: SVGQSSYEQY

clone size: NA
V gene: TRBV5-1
J gene: TRBJ2-5
CDR3 protein: ASSLVSTQETQY

clone size: NA
V gene: TRBV28
J gene: TRBJ2-7
CDR3 protein: ASSPRRTAYEQY

clone size: once
V gene: TRBV2
J gene: TRBJ2-7
CDR3 protein: ASSDSTGVYEQY

clone size: NA
V gene: TRBV5-5
J gene: TRBJ1-5
CDR3 protein: ASSPRAELLGQPQH

clone size: NA
V gene: TRBV18
J gene: TRBJ1-2
CDR3 protein: ASSPGGRVAYT

clone size: NA
V gene: TRBV5-1
J gene: TRBJ2-3
CDR3 protein: ASSLMSPGDVDTQY

clone size: NA
V gene: TRBV4-3
J gene: TRBJ2-1
CDR3 protein: ASSQDRSGFYNEQF

clone size: NA
V gene: TRBV19
J gene: TRBJ2-2
CDR3 protein: ASSILGGTGELF

clone size: NA
V gene: TRBV7-9
J gene: TRBJ1-2
CDR3 protein: ASSLGTATYGYT

clone size: NA
V gene: TRBV7-9
J gene: TRBJ1-5
CDR3 protein: ASSAGGGNQPQH

clone size: NA
V gene: TRBV6-1
J gene: TRBJ2-5
CDR3 protein: ASSENRGTGQETQY

clone size: NA
V gene: TRBV4-1
J gene: TRBJ2-5
CDR3 protein: ASSQDPGLAGAQETQY

clone size: NA
V gene: TRBV5-1
J gene: TRBJ2-1
CDR3 protein: ASSSPQGMLSEQF

clone size: NA
V gene: TRBV9
J gene: TRBJ1-5
CDR3 protein: ASSVGLTNQPQH

clone size: NA
V gene: TRBV6-1
J gene: TRBJ2-7
CDR3 protein: ASSDPQGLAFYEQY

clone size: NA
V gene: TRBV9
J gene: TRBJ1-4
CDR3 protein: ASSARSGGLDEKLF

clone size: NA
V gene: TRBV12-5
J gene: TRBJ1-1
CDR3 protein: ASAKGVTEAF

clone size: NA
V gene: TRBV6-5
J gene: TRBJ1-1
CDR3 protein: ASTRQGMNTEAF

clone size: NA
V gene: TRBV5-1
J gene: TRBJ2-7
CDR3 protein: ASSVGLATYEQY

clone size: NA
V gene: TRBV2
J gene: TRBJ1-4
CDR3 protein: ASSVQGATNEKLF

clone size: NA
V gene: TRBV5-8
J gene: TRBJ1-2
CDR3 protein: ASSSDIIGYT

clone size: NA
V gene: TRBV30
J gene: TRBJ2-4
CDR3 protein: AWRGVKNIQY

clone size: few
V gene: TRBV6-5
J gene: TRBJ2-2
CDR3 protein: ASSYTGSGELF

clone size: few
V gene: TRBV28
J gene: TRBJ1-1
CDR3 protein: ASTEQIDEAF

clone size: NA
V gene: TRBV7-2
J gene: TRBJ2-1
CDR3 protein: ASSPGLAPDEQF

clone size: NA
V gene: TRBV15
J gene: TRBJ1-5
CDR3 protein: ATSRNDGGLLWGQPQH

clone size: few
V gene: TRBV7-9
J gene: TRBJ1-2
CDR3 protein: ASGQRGASNYGYT

clone size: NA
V gene: TRBV6-6
J gene: TRBJ2-7
CDR3 protein: ASSPSYEQY

clone size: NA
V gene: TRBV4-1
J gene: TRBJ1-1
CDR3 protein: ASSPAGGDPIEAF

clone size: NA
V gene: TRBV19
J gene: TRBJ1-1
CDR3 protein: ARKEWDTEAF

clone size: NA
V gene: TRBV10-3
J gene: TRBJ1-3
CDR3 protein: AISEAGSGNTIY